In its sample, the clone carrying this TCR beta chain was seen a few times. Its antigen is as yet unknown. In the library, individual cDNA molecules carried attached unique molecular identifiers. Using its own MiXCR run on the 5' RACE reads, TCRdb lists one record per CDR3 protein. The sample has 75,000 to 90,000 distinct CDR3 sequences, around 14% seen once. This sample stems from a study of early T cells in non-severe SARS-CoV-2 infection. Overall study: The authors sequenced bulk RNA from unsorted whole blood, leaving chains unpaired.

V was pared by 3 bases and J by 4 bases, with 6 bases between. This CDR3 region has 12 residues. CDR1 is SNHLY and CDR2 is FYNNEI in the germline V gene. General observations from the study: There was a bias toward anti-spike CD8 responses in VDJdb matching, which missed private and CD4 specificities.

The sample taken for sequencing was whole blood. This receptor was obtained from an adult who was a healthcare worker with PCR-confirmed SARS-CoV-2 infection or an uninfected control (not recorded which). The chain couples TRBV2 to TRBJ1-2; no firm D call. Written as DNA, the CDR3 is TGTGCCAGCAGTGACGGGCCCTATGGCTACACCTTC. It yields the protein CASSDGPYGYTF.